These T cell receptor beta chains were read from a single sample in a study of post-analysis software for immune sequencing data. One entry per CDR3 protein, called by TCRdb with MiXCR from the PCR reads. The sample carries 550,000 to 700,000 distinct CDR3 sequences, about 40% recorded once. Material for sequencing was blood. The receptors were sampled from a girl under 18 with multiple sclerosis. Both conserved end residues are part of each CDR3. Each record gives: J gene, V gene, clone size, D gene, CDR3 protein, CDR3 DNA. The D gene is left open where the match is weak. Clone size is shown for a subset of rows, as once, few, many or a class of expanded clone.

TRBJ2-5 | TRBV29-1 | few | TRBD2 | CSVARTSLQETQYF | TGCAGCGTGGCTCGGACTAGCCTTCAAGAGACCCAGTACTTC
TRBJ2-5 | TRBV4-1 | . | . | CASSRAIQETQYF | TGCGCCAGCAGCCGGGCCATACAAGAGACCCAGTACTTC
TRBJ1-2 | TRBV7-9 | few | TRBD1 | CASSSTGSGGYTF | TGTGCCAGCAGCTCGACAGGGTCGGGTGGCTACACCTTC
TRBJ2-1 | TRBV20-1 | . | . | CSAQTAIAQWSNEQFF | TGCAGTGCACAGACTGCGATAGCACAATGGAGCAATGAGCAGTTCTTC
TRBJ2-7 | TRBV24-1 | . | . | CATSEDSAGEQYF | TGTGCCACCAGTGAGGACTCAGCCGGGGAGCAGTACTTC
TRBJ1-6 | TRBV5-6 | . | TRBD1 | CASSLEQGAQSPLHF | TGTGCCAGCAGCTTGGAACAGGGGGCTCAATCACCCCTCCACTTT
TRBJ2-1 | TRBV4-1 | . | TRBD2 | CASSQDSAGRYNEQFF | TGCGCCAGCAGCCAAGATTCAGCGGGAAGGTACAATGAGCAGTTCTTC
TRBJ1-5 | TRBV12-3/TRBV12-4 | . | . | CASSNRNNQPQHF | TGTGCCAGCAGCAACAGGAACAATCAGCCCCAGCATTTT
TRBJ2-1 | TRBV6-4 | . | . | CASSGSGSSYNEQFF | TGTGCCAGCAGTGGTAGCGGAAGCTCCTACAATGAGCAGTTCTTC
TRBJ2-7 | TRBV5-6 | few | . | CASSSMGPSDEQYF | TGTGCCAGCAGCTCAATGGGCCCGTCCGACGAGCAGTACTTC
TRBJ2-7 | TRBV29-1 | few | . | CSVGGRAVYEQYF | TGCAGCGTTGGTGGCAGGGCAGTCTACGAGCAGTACTTC
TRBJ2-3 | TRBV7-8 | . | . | CASRATGLQGRGDTQYF | TGTGCCAGCAGGGCAACGGGATTGCAGGGGAGGGGAGATACGCAGTATTTT
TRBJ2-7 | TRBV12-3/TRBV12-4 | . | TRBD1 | CASSQGQGAPYEQYF | TGCGCCAGCAGCCAAGGACAGGGGGCCCCATACGAGCAGTACTTC
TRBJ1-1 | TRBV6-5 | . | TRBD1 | CASSYPQGTGDTEAFF | TGTGCCAGCAGTTACCCACAAGGGACAGGGGACACTGAAGCTTTCTTT
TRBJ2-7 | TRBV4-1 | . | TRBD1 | CASSLSRGTGVDEQYF | TGCGCCAGCAGCCTGAGTAGGGGGACAGGGGTGGACGAGCAGTACTTC
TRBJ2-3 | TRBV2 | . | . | CASAWQGLTDTQYF | TGTGCCAGCGCCTGGCAGGGCCTCACAGATACGCAGTATTTT
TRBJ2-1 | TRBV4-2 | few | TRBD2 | CASSQVLPGLAGNNEQFF | TGTGCCAGCAGCCAAGTTCTCCCGGGACTAGCGGGAAACAATGAGCAGTTCTTC
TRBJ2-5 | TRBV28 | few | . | CASSWEYRASPRETQYF | TGTGCCAGCAGCTGGGAGTACAGGGCATCCCCCCGGGAGACCCAGTACTTC
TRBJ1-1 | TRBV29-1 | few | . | CSVLQGFTEAFF | TGCAGCGTCCTTCAGGGGTTTACTGAAGCTTTCTTT
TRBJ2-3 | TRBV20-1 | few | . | CSARDWVLEDTQYF | TGCAGTGCTAGAGATTGGGTATTAGAAGATACGCAGTATTTT
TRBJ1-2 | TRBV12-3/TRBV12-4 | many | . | CASSLGTVYGYTF | TGTGCCAGCAGTTTAGGGACAGTCTATGGCTACACCTTC
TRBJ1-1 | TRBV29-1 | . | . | CSADFMNTEAFF | TGCAGCGCTGATTTTATGAACACTGAAGCTTTCTTT
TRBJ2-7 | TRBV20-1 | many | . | CSARDLRAGTPYEQYF | TGCAGTGCTAGAGATCTTCGGGCGGGGACTCCCTACGAGCAGTACTTC
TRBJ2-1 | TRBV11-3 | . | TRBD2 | CASSLAGGWEQFF | TGTGCCAGCAGCTTAGCCGGGGGGTGGGAGCAGTTCTTC
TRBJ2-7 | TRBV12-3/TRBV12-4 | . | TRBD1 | CASSSPGTATYEQYF | TGTGCCAGCAGCTCTCCCGGGACAGCCACCTACGAGCAGTACTTC
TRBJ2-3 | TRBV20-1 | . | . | CSASDGAGTDTQYF | TGCAGTGCTAGCGACGGAGCGGGCACAGATACGCAGTATTTT
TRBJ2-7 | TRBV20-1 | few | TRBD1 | CSAQDRVGYEQYF | TGCAGTGCACAGGACAGGGTTGGCTACGAGCAGTACTTC
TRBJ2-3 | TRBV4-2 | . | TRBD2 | CASSQESVASGGGDTQYF | TGTGCCAGCAGCCAAGAGTCGGTGGCTAGCGGGGGGGGCGATACGCAGTATTTT
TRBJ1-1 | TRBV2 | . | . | CANRDPDTEAFF | TGTGCCAACCGGGACCCAGACACTGAAGCTTTCTTT
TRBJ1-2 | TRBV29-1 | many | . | CSVGRRYGYTF | TGCAGCGTTGGACGGCGCTATGGCTACACCTTC
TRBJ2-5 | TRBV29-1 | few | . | CSVEDGGQAARETQYF | TGCAGCGTTGAAGATGGGGGGCAGGCGGCAAGAGAGACCCAGTACTTC
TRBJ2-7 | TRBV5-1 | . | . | CASSLKAHEQYF | TGCGCCAGCAGCTTGAAAGCCCACGAGCAGTACTTC
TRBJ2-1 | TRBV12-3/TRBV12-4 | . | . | CASSKRPAVQFF | TGTGCCAGCAGCAAGAGACCCGCGGTGCAGTTCTTC
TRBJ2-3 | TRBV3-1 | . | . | CASSKGGDPDTQYF | TGTGCCAGCAGCAAAGGGGGGGACCCAGATACGCAGTATTTT
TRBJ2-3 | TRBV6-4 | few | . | CASSDSSTSTQYF | TGTGCCAGCAGTGACTCGTCCACATCCACGCAGTATTTT
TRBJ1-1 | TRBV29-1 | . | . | CSVEGGGGDTEAFF | TGCAGCGTTGAAGGCGGGGGCGGGGACACTGAAGCTTTCTTT
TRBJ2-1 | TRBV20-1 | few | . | CSARDRGGSLSSYNEQFF | TGCAGTGCTAGAGATAGAGGGGGGTCCTTAAGCTCCTACAATGAGCAGTTCTTC
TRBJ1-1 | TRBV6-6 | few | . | CASSYSGVSTEAFF | TGTGCCAGCAGTTACTCGGGGGTTAGCACTGAAGCTTTCTTT
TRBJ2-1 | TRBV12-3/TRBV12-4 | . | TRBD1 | CASRGTGNEQFF | TGTGCCAGCAGGGGGACAGGCAATGAGCAGTTCTTC
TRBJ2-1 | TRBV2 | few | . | CASSEVRGHNEQFF | TGTGCCAGCAGTGAGGTGCGGGGGCACAATGAGCAGTTCTTC
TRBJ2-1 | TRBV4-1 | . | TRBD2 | CASSQDFRTSFNEQFF | TGCGCCAGCAGCCAAGATTTCCGGACTAGTTTTAATGAGCAGTTCTTC
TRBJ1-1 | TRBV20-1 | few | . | CSARDFRGSEAFF | TGCAGTGCTAGAGATTTCCGGGGATCTGAAGCTTTCTTT
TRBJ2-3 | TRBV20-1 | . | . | CSAAGYSHTDTQYF | TGCAGTGCCGCGGGCTACAGCCACACAGATACGCAGTATTTT
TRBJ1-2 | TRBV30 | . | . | CAWTSRVDYGYTF | TGTGCCTGGACGAGCAGGGTGGACTATGGCTACACCTTC
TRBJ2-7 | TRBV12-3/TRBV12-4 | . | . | CASSLLRGPAYEQYF | TGTGCCAGCAGTTTACTCAGGGGTCCAGCATACGAGCAGTACTTC
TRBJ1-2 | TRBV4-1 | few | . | CASSQERGLGYGYTF | TGCGCCAGCAGCCAAGAACGGGGGTTAGGCTATGGCTACACCTTC
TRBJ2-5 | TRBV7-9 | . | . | CASSLTAGPETQYF | TGTGCCAGCAGCTTAACGGCAGGGCCGGAGACCCAGTACTTC
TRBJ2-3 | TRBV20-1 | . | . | CSARGPGSVNTQYF | TGCAGTGCCCGCGGGCCGGGGTCGGTGAATACGCAGTATTTT
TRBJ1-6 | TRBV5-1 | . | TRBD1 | CASSLRRDRDNSPLHF | TGCGCCAGCAGTCTCCGTCGGGACAGGGATAATTCACCCCTCCACTTT